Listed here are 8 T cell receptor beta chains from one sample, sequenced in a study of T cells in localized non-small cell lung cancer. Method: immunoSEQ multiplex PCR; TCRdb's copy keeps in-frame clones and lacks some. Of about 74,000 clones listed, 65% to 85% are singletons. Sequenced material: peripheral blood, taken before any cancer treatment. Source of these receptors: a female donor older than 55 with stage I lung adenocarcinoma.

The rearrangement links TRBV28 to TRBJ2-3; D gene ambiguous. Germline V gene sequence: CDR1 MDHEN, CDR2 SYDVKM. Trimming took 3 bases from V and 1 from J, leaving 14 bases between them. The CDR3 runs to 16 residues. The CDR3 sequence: CASSFRAGSGTDTQYF. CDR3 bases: TGTGCCAGCAGTTTTCGGGCCGGGTCCGGCACAGATACGCAGTATTTT. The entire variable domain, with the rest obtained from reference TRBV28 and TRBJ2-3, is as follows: DVKVTQSSRYLVKRTGEKVFLECVQDMDHENMFWYRQDPGLGLRLIYFSYDVKMKEKGDIPEGYSVSREKKERFSLILESASTNQTSMYLCASSFRAGSGTDTQYFGPGTRLTVL.

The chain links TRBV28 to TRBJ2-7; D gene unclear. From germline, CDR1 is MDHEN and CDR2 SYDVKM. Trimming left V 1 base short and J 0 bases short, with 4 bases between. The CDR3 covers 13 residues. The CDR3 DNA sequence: TGTGCCAGCAGTTTATACCTCTCCTACGAGCAGTACTTC. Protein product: CASSLYLSYEQYF. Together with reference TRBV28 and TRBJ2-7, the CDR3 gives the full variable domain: DVKVTQSSRYLVKRTGEKVFLECVQDMDHENMFWYRQDPGLGLRLIYFSYDVKMKEKGDIPEGYSVSREKKERFSLILESASTNQTSMYLCASSLYLSYEQYFGPGTRLTVT.

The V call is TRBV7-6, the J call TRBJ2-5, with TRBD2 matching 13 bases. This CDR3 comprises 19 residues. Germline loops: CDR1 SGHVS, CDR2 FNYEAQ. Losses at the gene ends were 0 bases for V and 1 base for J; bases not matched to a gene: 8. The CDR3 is CASSLARTSGGDVQETQYF. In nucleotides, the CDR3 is TGTGCCAGCAGCTTAGCGCGTACTAGCGGGGGGGACGTCCAAGAGACCCAGTACTTC.

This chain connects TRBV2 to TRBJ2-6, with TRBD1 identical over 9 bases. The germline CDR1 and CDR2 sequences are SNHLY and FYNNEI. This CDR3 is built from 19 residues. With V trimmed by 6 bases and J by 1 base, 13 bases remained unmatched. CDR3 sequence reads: CASSLTPGQGLSGANVLTF. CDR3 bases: TGTGCCAGCAGCCTGACTCCGGGACAGGGATTATCTGGGGCCAACGTCCTGACTTTC.

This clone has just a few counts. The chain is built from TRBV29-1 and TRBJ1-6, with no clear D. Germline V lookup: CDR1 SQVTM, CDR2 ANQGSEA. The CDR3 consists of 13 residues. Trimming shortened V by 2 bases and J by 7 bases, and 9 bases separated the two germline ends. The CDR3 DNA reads TGCAGCGTTGAAACCAGCAGGAATTCACCCCTCCACTTT. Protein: CSVETSRNSPLHF.

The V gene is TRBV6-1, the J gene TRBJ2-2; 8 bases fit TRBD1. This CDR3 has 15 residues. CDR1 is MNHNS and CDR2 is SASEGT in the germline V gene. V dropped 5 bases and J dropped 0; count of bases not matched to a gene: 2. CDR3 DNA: TGTGCCAGCAGTAAGGACAGGGCGAACACCGGGGAGCTGTTTTTT. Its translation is CASSKDRANTGELFF.

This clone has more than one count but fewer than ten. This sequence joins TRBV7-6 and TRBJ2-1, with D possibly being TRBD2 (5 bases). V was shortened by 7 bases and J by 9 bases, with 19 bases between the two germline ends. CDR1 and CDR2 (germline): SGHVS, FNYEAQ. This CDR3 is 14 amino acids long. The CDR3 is CASTFGPRTREQFF. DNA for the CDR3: TGTGCCAGCACCTTTGGGCCCAGGACTCGTGAGCAGTTCTTC.

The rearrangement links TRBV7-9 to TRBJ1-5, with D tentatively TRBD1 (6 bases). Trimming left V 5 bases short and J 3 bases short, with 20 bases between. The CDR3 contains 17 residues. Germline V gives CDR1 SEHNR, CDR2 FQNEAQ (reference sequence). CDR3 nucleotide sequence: TGTGCCAGCAGCCAAAGCTCGGGTCAGGGGAACAATCAGCCCCAGCATTTT. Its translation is CASSQSSGQGNNQPQHF.